This T cell receptor beta chain was retrieved from a study of T-cell reconstitution after alpha-beta-depleted transplantation in children (dated by TCRdb to about 2016). For the study in its entirety: Using TCR repertoire profiling, the study quantitatively followed how T-cell immune reconstitution unfolded in children after TCRalphabeta/CD19-depleted allogeneic hematopoietic cell transplantation.

Library preparation was by PCR. The sequencer was an Illumina HiSeq 2500. Molecular barcoding was employed in the preparation of TCR libraries, with unique molecular identifiers being used to normalize TCRbeta repertoire quantification. The public reads were quality trimmed at Q25 with fastp and then assembled into clones with MiXCR by TCRdb, keeping productive beta chains. Rows matching on CDR3 protein sequence are summarized as one entry with the most common DNA and genes. This sample lists 350,000 to 400,000 distinct CDR3 sequences; about an eighth were detected once. The leading ten clones occupy approximately 4.2% of the sample. The CDR3 sequence holds 18 residues, the cysteine and phenylalanine included. Left in the record is the CDR3 DNA by itself, 54 bases read in frame from the first base. V is reduced by 0 bases and J by 4 bases, leaving a spacing of 19 bases between them. CDR1 is given as LGHNA and CDR2 as YNFKEQ, both from the germline V gene.

Concerning this clonotype itself: Its antigen is not yet known. No base qualities exist here, and no much larger clone lies one base off it.

This chain is built from TRBV4-2 and TRBJ2-1, with the identity of the D gene unclear. The source of this sequence is a human donor who donated a stem cell graft to a child with Fanconi anemia. Sequenced material: PBMCs, taken from the stem cell graft. The CDR3 sequence is CASSQESSSQRFYNEQFF. The base sequence is TGTGCCAGCAGCCAAGAGAGCAGCTCACAGAGATTTTACAATGAGCAGTTCTTC.